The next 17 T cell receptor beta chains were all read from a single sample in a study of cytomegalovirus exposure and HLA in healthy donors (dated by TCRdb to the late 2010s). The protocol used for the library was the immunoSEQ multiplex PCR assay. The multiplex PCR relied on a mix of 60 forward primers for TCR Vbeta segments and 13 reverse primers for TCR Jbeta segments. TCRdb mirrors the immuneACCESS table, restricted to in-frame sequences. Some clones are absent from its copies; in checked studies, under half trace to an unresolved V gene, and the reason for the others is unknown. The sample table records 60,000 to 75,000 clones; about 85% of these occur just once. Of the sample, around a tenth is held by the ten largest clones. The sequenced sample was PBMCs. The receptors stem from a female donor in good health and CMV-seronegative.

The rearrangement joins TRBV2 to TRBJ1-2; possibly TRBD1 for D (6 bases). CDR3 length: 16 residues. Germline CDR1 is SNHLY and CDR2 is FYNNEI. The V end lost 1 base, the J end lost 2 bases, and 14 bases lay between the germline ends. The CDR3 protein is CASSEGTDSLNYGYTF. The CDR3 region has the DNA TGTGCCAGCAGTGAAGGGACAGACTCTCTGAACTATGGCTACACCTTC.

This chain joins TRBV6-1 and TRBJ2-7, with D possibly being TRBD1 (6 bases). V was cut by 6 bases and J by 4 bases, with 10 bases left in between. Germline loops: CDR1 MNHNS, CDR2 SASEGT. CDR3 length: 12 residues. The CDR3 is CASSQTGYEQYF. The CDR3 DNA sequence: TGTGCCAGCAGCCAGACAGGTTACGAGCAGTACTTC.

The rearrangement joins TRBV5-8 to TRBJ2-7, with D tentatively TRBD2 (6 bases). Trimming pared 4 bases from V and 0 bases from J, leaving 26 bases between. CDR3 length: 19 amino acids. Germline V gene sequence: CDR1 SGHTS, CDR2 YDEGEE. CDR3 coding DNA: TGTGCCAGCAGCGTCCGTCTCATACCTCTAGCGTTAACCTCCTACGAGCAGTACTTC. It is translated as CASSVRLIPLALTSYEQYF.

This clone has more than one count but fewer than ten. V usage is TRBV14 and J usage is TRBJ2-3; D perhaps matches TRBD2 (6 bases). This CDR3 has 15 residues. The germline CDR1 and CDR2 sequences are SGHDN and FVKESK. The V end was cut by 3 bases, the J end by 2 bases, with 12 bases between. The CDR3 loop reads CASSHKTGVTDTQYF. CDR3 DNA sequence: TGTGCCAGCAGCCATAAGACGGGAGTCACAGATACGCAGTATTTT.

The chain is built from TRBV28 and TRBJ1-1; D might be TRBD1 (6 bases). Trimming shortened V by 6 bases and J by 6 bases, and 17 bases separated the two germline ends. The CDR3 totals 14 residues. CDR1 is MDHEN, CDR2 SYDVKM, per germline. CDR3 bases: TGTGCCAGCAGCCGTGGACCAGGGGCCGCTGAAGCTTTCTTT. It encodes CASSRGPGAAEAFF.

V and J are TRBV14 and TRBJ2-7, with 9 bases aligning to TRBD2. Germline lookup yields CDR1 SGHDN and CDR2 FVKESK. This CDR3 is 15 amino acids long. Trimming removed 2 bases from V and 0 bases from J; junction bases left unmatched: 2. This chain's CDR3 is CASSQQAGGSYEQYF. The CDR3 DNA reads TGTGCCAGCAGCCAACAAGCGGGAGGCTCCTACGAGCAGTACTTC. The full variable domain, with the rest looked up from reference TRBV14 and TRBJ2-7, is EAGVTQFPSHSVIEKGQTVTLRCDPISGHDNLYWYRRVMGKEIKFLLHFVKESKQDESGMPNNRFLAERTGGTYSTLKVQPAELEDSGVYFCASSQQAGGSYEQYFGPGTRLTVT.

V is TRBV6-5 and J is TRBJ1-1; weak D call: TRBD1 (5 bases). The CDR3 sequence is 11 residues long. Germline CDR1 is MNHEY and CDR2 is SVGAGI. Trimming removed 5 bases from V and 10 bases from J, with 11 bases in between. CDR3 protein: CASSQGVRAFF. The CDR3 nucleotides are TGTGCCAGCAGTCAGGGTGTGCGAGCTTTCTTT.

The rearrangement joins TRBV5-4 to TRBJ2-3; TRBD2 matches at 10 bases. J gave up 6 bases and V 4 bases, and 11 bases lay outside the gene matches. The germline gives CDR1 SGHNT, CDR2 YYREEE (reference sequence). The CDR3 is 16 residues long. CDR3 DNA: TGTGCCAGCAGCCTGGTGGTAGCGGGGGGAAGGGATACGCAGTATTTT. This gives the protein CASSLVVAGGRDTQYF.

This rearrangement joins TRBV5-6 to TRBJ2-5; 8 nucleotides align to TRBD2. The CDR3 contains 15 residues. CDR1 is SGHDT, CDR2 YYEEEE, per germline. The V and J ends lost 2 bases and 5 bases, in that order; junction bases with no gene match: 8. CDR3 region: CASSFLAGRWETQYF. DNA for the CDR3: TGTGCCAGCAGCTTCCTAGCGGGCCGCTGGGAGACCCAGTACTTC. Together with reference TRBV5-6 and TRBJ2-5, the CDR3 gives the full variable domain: DAGVTQSPTHLIKTRGQQVTLRCSPKSGHDTVSWYQQALGQGPQFIFQYYEEEERQRGNFPDRFSGHQFPNYSSELNVNALLLGDSALYLCASSFLAGRWETQYFGPGTRLLVL.

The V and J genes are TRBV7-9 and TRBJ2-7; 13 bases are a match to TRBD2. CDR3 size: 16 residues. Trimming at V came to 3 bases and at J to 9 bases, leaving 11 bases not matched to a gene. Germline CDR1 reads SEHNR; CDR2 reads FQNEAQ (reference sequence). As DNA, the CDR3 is TGTGCCAGCAGCTTCCGGACTAGCGGGAGAATTAACGGGCAGTACTTC. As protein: CASSFRTSGRINGQYF.

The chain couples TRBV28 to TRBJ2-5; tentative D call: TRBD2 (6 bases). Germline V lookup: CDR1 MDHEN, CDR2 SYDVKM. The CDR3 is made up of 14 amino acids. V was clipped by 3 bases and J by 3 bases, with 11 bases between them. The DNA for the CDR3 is TGTGCCAGCAGTTTTGGAGGGGTGGAAGAGACCCAGTACTTC. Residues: CASSFGGVEETQYF.

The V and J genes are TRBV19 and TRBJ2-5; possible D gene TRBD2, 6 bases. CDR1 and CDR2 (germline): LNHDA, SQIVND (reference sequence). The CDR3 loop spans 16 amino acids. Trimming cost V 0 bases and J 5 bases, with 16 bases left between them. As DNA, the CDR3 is TGTGCCAGTAGTATAGATCTGACTAGTCGACCGGAGACCCAGTACTTC. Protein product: CASSIDLTSRPETQYF. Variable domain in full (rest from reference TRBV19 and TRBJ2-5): DGGITQSPKYLFRKEGQNVTLSCEQNLNHDAMYWYRQDPGQGLRLIYYSQIVNDFQKGDIAEGYSVSREKKESFPLTVTSAQKNPTAFYLCASSIDLTSRPETQYFGPGTRLLVL.

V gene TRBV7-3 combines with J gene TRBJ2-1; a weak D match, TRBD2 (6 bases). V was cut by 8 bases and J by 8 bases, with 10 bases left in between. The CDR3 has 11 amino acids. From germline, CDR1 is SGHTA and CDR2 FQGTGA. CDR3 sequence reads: CASGRGDEQFF. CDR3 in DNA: TGTGCCAGCGGGCGGGGCGATGAGCAGTTCTTC.

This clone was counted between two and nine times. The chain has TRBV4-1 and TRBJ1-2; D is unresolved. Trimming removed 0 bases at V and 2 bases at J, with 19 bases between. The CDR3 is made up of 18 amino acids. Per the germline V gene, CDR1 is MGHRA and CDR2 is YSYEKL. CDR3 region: CASSQDRRSATLNYGYTF. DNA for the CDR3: TGCGCCAGCAGCCAAGATCGCAGGTCCGCGACATTAAACTATGGCTACACCTTC.

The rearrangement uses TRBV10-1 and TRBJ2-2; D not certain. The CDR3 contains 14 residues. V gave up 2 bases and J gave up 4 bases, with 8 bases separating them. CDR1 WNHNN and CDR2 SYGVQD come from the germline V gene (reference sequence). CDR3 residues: CASSEGQFTGELFF. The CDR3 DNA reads TGCGCCAGCAGTGAGGGGCAATTCACCGGGGAGCTGTTTTTT.

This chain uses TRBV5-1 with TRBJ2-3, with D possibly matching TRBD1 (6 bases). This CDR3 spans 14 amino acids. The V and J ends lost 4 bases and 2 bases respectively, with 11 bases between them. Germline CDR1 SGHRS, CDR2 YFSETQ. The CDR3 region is CASSLGQNTDTQYF. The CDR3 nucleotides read TGCGCCAGCAGCCTCGGACAGAACACAGATACGCAGTATTTT.

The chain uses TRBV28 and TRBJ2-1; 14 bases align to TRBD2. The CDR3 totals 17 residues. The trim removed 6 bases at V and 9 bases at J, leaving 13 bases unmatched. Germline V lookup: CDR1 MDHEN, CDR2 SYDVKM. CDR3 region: CASRPTPGLAGVVEQFF. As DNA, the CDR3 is TGTGCCAGCAGACCCACCCCGGGACTAGCGGGAGTGGTTGAGCAGTTCTTC. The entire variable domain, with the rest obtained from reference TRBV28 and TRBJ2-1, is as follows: DVKVTQSSRYLVKRTGEKVFLECVQDMDHENMFWYRQDPGLGLRLIYFSYDVKMKEKGDIPEGYSVSREKKERFSLILESASTNQTSMYLCASRPTPGLAGVVEQFFGPGTRLTVL.